The source of this T cell receptor beta chain is a study of blood T cell repertoires in COVID-19. Study as a whole: Italy, Spain and the United States were the sources of the convalescent and acute COVID-19 samples. T cells, B-cell-depleted T cells, or PBMCs provided the cDNA or gDNA that served as material.

CDR1 is SGDLS and CDR2 is YYNGEE in the germline V gene. J was trimmed by 5 bases and V by 4 bases; bases with no gene match: 3. The CDR3 consists of 13 residues. In the original analysis: From reference gene primer amplification, estimates of nucleated cell counts were derived. Data came from immunoSEQ multiplex PCR; TCRdb stores just in-frame clones and leaves some out. V and J calls and clone size are as listed in that table; D and trimming were resolved from the DNA. This table holds about 440,000 clones, around 88% found once. This clone came up a few times. The sequencing sample was made of peripheral blood. The rearrangement links TRBV9 to TRBJ1-3, with 7 positions matching TRBD1. The sequence was collected from a woman aged 25 to 39 with acute or convalescent COVID-19. CDR3 amino acids: CASSLGQRNTIYF. CDR3 coding DNA: TGTGCCAGCAGCCTGGGACAGCGAAACACCATATATTTT.